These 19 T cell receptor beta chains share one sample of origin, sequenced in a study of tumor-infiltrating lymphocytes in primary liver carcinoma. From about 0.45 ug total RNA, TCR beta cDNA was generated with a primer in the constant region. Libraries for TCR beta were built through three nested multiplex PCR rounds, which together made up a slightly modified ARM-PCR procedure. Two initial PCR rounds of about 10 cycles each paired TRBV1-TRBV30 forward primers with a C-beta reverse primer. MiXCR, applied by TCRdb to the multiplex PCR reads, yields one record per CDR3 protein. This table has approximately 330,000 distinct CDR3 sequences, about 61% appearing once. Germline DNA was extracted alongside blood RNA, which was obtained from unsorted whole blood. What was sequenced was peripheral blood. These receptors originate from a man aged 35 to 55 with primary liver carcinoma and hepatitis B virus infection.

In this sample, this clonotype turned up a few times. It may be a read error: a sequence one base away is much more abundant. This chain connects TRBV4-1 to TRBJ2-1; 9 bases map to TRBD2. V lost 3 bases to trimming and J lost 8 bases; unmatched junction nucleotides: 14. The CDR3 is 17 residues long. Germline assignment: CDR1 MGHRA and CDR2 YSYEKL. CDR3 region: CASSQGDGASGNHEQFF. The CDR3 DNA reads TGCGCCAGCAGCCAGGGCGATGGGGCTAGCGGGAACCATGAGCAGTTCTTC.

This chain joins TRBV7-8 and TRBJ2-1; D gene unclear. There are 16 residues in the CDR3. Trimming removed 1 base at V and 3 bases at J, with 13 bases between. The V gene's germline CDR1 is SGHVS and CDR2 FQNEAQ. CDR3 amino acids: CASSLDGPSVYNEQFF. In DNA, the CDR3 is TGTGCCAGCAGCTTAGATGGTCCTTCTGTCTACAATGAGCAGTTCTTC.

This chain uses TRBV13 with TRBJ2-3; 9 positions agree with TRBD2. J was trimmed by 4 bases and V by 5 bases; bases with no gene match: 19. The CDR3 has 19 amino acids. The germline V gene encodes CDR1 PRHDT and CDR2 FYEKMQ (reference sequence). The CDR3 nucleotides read TGTGCCAGCAGCCGCCTTAGCGGGAGTGCCCGATCGGGGTCAGATACGCAGTATTTT. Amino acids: CASSRLSGSARSGSDTQYF. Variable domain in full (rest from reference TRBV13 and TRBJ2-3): AAGVIQSPRHLIKEKRETATLKCYPIPRHDTVYWYQQGPGQDPQFLISFYEKMQSDKGSIPDRFSAQQFSDYHSELNMSSLELGDSALYFCASSRLSGSARSGSDTQYFGPGTRLTVL.

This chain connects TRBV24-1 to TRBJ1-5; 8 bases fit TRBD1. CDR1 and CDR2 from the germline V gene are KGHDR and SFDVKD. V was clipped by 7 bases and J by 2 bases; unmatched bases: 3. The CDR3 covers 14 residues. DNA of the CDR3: TGTGCCACCAGCAGGGGGCAGGGCAATCAGCCCCAGCATTTT. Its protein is CATSRGQGNQPQHF.

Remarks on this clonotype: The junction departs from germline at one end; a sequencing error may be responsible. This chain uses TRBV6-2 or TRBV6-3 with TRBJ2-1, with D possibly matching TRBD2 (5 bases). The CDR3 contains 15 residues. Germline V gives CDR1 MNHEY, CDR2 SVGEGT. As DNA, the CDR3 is TGTGCCAGCTGGCTAGCAGGAGCTTCGAACAATGAGCCGTTCTTC. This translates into CASWLAGASNNEPFF.

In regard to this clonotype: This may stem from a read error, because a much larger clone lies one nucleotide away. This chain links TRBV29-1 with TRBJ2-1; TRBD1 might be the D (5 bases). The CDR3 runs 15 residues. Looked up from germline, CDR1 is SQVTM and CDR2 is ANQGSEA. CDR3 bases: TGCAGCGCTGAAGATCAGGGCTTACCGTACAATGAGCAGTTCTTC. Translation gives CSAEDQGLPYNEQFF.

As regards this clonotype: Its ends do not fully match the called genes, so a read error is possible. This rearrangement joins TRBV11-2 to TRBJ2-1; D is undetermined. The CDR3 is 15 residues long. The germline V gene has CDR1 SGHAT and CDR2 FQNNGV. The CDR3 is CASILESNLLSEQFF. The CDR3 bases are TGTGCCAGCATCTTAGAGTCCAATCTGCTGTCTGAGCAGTTCTTC.

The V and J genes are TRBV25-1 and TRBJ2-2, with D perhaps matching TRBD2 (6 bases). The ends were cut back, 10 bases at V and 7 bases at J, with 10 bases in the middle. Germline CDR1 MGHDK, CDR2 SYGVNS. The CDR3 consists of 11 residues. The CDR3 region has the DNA TGTGCCACGGCAGCGGGCGGGGAGCTGTTTTTT. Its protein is CATAAGGELFF.

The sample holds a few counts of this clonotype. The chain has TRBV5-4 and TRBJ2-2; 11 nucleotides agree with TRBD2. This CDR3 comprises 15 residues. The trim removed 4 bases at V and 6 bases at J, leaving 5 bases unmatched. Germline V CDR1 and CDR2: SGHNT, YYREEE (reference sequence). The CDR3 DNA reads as TGTGCCAGCAGCACTAGCGGGAGAGGGGCCGGGGAGCTGTTTTTT. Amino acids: CASSTSGRGAGELFF. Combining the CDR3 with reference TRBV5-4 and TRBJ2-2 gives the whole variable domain ETGVTQSPTHLIKTRGQQVTLRCSSQSGHNTVSWYQQALGQGPQFIFQYYREEENGRGNFPPRFSGLQFPNYSSELNVNALELDDSALYLCASSTSGRGAGELFFGEGSRLTVL.

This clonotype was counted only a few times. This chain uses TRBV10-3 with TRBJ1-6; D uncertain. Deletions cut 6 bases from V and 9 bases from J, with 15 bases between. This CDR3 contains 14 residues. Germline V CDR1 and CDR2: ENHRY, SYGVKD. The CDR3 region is CAISRSPDGSPLHF. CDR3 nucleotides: TGTGCCATCAGCCGGTCCCCGGACGGTTCACCCCTCCACTTT.

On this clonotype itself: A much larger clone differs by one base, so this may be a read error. CDR3 nucleotide sequence: TGTGCCATCAGTGAGTCTAGGGGGGACAGCTACAATGAGCAGTTCTTC. As protein: CAISESRGDSYNEQFF. The chain is built from TRBV10-3 and TRBJ2-1; perhaps TRBD1 as D (7 bases). V lost 0 bases and J 3 bases, leaving 12 bases between the germline ends. Germline-derived CDR1 and CDR2 are ENHRY and SYGVKD. The CDR3 has 16 residues.

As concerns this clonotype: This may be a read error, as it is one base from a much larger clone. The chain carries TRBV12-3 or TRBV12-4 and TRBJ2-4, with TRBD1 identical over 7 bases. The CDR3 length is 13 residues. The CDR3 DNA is TGTGCCAGCGGACAGGCGGCCAATAACATTCAGTACTTC. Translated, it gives CASGQAANNIQYF.

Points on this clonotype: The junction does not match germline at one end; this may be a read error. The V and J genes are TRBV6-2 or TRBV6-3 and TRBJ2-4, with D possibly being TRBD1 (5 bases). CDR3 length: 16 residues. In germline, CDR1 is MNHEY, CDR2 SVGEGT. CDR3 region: CASSYSLTGAKNTQYF. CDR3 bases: TGTGCCAGCAGCTACAGCCTAACTGGGGCCAAAAACACTCAGTACTTC.

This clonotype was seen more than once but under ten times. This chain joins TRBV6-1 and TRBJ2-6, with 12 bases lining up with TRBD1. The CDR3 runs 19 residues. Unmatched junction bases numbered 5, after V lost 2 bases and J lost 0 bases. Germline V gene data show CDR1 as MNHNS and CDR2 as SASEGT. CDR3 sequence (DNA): TGTGCCAGCAGTGAATTAGGGACAGGGGGCTACTCTGGGGCCAACGTCCTGACTTTC. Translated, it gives CASSELGTGGYSGANVLTF.

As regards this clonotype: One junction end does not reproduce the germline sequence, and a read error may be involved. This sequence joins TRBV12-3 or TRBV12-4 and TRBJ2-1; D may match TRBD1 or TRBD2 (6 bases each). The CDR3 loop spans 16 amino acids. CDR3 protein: CACSKTGRQDYNEQFF. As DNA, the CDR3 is TGTGCCTGCAGTAAGACCGGGAGACAGGACTACAATGAGCAGTTCTTC.

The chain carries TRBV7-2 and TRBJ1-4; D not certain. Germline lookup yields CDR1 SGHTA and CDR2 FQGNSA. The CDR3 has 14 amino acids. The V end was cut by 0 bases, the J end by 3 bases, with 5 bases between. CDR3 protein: CASSLAFSNEKLFF. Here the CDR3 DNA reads TGTGCCAGCAGCTTAGCGTTCTCTAATGAAAAACTGTTTTTT.

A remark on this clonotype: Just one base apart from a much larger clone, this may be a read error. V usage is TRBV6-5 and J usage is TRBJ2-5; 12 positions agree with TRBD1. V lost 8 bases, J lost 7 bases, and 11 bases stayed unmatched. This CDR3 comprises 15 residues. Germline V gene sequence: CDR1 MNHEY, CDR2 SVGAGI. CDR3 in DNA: TGTGCCAGCTACTCCGGGACAGGGGGCGTTGGGACCCAGTACTTC. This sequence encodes CASYSGTGGVGTQYF.

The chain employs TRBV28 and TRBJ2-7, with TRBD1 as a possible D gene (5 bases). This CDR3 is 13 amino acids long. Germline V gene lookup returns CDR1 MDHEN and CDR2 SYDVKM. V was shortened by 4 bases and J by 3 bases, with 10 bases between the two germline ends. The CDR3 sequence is CASSSGAFYEQYF. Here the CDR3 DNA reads TGTGCCAGCAGTTCTGGGGCCTTCTACGAGCAGTACTTC.

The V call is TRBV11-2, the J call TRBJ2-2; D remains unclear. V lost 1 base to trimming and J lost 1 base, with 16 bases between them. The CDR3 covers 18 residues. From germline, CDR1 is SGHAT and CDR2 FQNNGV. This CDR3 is CASSLVGLTRRNTGELFF. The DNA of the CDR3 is TGTGCCAGCAGCTTAGTGGGTCTAACGCGAAGGAACACCGGGGAGCTGTTTTTT.